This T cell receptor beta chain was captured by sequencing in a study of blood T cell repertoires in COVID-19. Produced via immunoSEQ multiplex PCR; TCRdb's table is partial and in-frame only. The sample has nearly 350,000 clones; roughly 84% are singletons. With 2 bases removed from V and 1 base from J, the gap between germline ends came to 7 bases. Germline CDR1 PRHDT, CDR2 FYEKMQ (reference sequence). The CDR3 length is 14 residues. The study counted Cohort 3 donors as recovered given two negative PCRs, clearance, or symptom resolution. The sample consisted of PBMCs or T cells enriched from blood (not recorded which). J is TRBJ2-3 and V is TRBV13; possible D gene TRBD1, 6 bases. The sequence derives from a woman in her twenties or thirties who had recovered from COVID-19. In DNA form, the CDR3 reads TGTGCCAGCAGCTTAAGACAGGGCACAGATACGCAGTATTTT. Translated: CASSLRQGTDTQYF.